The 15 T cell receptor beta chains in this list originate from one sample, sequenced in a study of T-cell reconstitution after alpha-beta-depleted transplantation in children. The authors prepared the TCRbeta library with unique molecular identifiers. MiXCR, run by TCRdb on the PCR reads, gives a single entry per CDR3 protein. This sample has more than 15,000 distinct CDR3 sequences, with roughly 5.3% found just once. The starting material was PBMCs, obtained before TCRalphabeta/CD19-depleted stem cell transplant. The receptors were sampled from a boy between 10 and 17 years old with acute lymphoblastic leukemia, due to receive a stem cell transplant.

The chain combines TRBV10-1 with TRBJ1-1; TRBD1 might be the D (6 bases). The germline gives CDR1 WNHNN, CDR2 SYGVQD (reference sequence). The CDR3 is 13 amino acids. Trimming cost V 8 bases and J 2 bases, with 12 bases left between them. CDR3 region: CASSLQGNTEAFF. CDR3 DNA: TGCGCCAGCTCCTTACAGGGAAACACTGAAGCTTTCTTT.

This clonotype was seen many times. The V gene is TRBV5-5, the J gene TRBJ2-3, with TRBD2 matching 7 bases. J lost 2 bases, V lost 2 bases, and 5 bases had no gene match. There are 15 residues in the CDR3. Germline V gene sequence: CDR1 SGHKS, CDR2 YYEKEE (reference sequence). CDR3 in amino acids: CASSFPSGLTDTQYF. The CDR3 DNA sequence: TGTGCCAGCAGCTTCCCTAGCGGACTCACAGATACGCAGTATTTT.

This clonotype was found many times. The chain joins TRBV4-2 to TRBJ2-1; 9 bases fit TRBD2. V lost 8 bases to trimming and J lost 10 bases; unmatched junction nucleotides: 9. Germline-derived CDR1 and CDR2 are LGHNA and YNFKEQ. The CDR3 totals 13 residues. The CDR3 sequence is CASLSGRTGEQFF. The CDR3 bases are TGTGCCAGCTTAAGCGGGAGGACTGGGGAGCAGTTCTTC.

This clonotype was detected many times. The chain combines TRBV6-5 with TRBJ1-6; D not certain. Germline assignment: CDR1 MNHEY and CDR2 SVGAGI. V was cut by 6 bases and J by 5 bases, with 17 bases left in between. The CDR3 covers 16 residues. The CDR3 sequence: CASSVGDGWDNSPLHF. The CDR3 region has the DNA TGTGCCAGCAGCGTTGGGGATGGCTGGGATAATTCACCCCTCCACTTT.

This clonotype was recorded at least ten times. The chain couples TRBV14 to TRBJ2-2; D might be TRBD1 (5 bases). V lost 2 bases to trimming and J lost 4 bases, with 17 bases between them. Germline CDR1 SGHDN, CDR2 FVKESK. The CDR3 is 17 amino acids. This CDR3 reads CASSQHLPNRGTGELFF. In DNA form, the CDR3 reads TGTGCCAGCAGCCAACACCTTCCGAATAGGGGCACCGGGGAGCTGTTTTTT.

This clonotype was picked up many times. The chain couples TRBV7-2 to TRBJ2-3; D remains ambiguous. Per the germline V gene, CDR1 is SGHTA and CDR2 is FQGNSA. The CDR3 totals 15 residues. Trimming removed 1 base at V and 4 bases at J, with 12 bases between. CDR3 in DNA: TGTGCCAGCAGCTTAGTCTCTCCCCCCCCAGATACGCAGTATTTT. It specifies CASSLVSPPPDTQYF.

Ten or more counts support this clonotype. The V and J genes are TRBV7-9 and TRBJ2-7, with D perhaps assigned TRBD1 or TRBD2 (7 bases each). Germline V gene lookup returns CDR1 SEHNR and CDR2 FQNEAQ (reference sequence). The CDR3 covers 14 residues. Trimming removed 6 bases from V and 4 bases from J, with 16 bases in between. CDR3 nucleotide sequence: TGTGCCAGCAGAGGGGGGGACAGAGCTTACGAGCAGTACTTC. It is translated as CASRGGDRAYEQYF.

There are many counts of this clonotype. The genes are TRBV28 and TRBJ2-5, with 9 bases lining up with TRBD2. The germline CDR1 and CDR2 sequences are MDHEN and SYDVKM. Unmatched junction bases numbered 5, after V lost 6 bases and J lost 0 bases. CDR3 length equals 15 residues. CDR3 protein: CASSPSGGYQETQYF. In nucleotides, the CDR3 is TGTGCCAGCAGCCCGAGCGGGGGGTACCAAGAGACCCAGTACTTC.

In its sample, this clonotype was seen many times. The V call is TRBV11-2, the J call TRBJ1-5; D gene uncertain. Per germline, CDR1 SGHAT and CDR2 FQNNGV. This CDR3 is 14 amino acids long. Trimming took off 6 bases at V and 3 bases at J, with 12 bases between the two ends. The chain's CDR3 is CASSNGRTNQPQHF. CDR3 coding DNA: TGTGCCAGCAGTAACGGACGGACCAATCAGCCCCAGCATTTT.

This clonotype was seen repeatedly, ten times or more. The chain uses TRBV7-9 and TRBJ1-1, with D possibly matching TRBD1 (5 bases). Germline values: CDR1 SEHNR, CDR2 FQNEAQ (reference sequence). V gave up 11 bases and J gave up 1 base, with 17 bases separating them. The CDR3 contains 14 residues. In DNA form, the CDR3 reads TGTGCCTCTTGTTGGGGCGTGGGGAACACTGAAGCTTTCTTT. Translating it yields CASCWGVGNTEAFF.

This clonotype was counted many times. This chain links TRBV7-6 with TRBJ2-7; the D gene is possibly TRBD1 (6 bases). Germline V lookup: CDR1 SGHVS, CDR2 FNYEAQ. The CDR3 runs 15 residues. Trimming removed 6 bases from V and 4 bases from J, with 19 bases in between. Here the CDR3 DNA reads TGTGCCAGCAGTTCTGAAATCGGGACAAAATACGAGCAGTACTTC. Residues: CASSSEIGTKYEQYF.

This clonotype was seen repeatedly, ten times or more. The chain couples TRBV12-3 or TRBV12-4 to TRBJ1-1, with a weak D call TRBD1 (5 bases). V was clipped by 2 bases and J by 1 base, with 8 bases between them. The CDR3 sequence is 14 residues long. The CDR3 region has the DNA TGTGCCAGCAGTTTACGAGGGGCGAACACTGAAGCTTTCTTT. Translated, it gives CASSLRGANTEAFF.

This clonotype was recorded a few times. An end of the junction differs from the germline gene, which may be a read error. The chain is built from TRBV5-5 and TRBJ2-3, with 10 bases matching TRBD2. Germline CDR1 is SGHKS and CDR2 is YYEKEE (reference sequence). This CDR3 comprises 16 residues. Here the CDR3 reads CAISPSTSGSTDTQYF. The CDR3 DNA is TGTGCCATCAGCCCTTCGACTAGCGGGTCCACAGATACGCAGTATTTT.

This clonotype was observed many times. The chain recombines TRBV5-1 with TRBJ1-2; a possible D gene is TRBD1 (5 bases). The CDR3 is made up of 14 amino acids. V lost 0 bases and J 4 bases, leaving 10 bases between the germline ends. Germline loops: CDR1 SGHRS, CDR2 YFSETQ. CDR3 sequence (DNA): TGCGCCAGCAGCTTGGGAGGGGATCTCTATGGCTACACCTTC. Amino acids: CASSLGGDLYGYTF.

This clonotype occurred many times. The chain employs TRBV7-2 and TRBJ2-2; possible D gene TRBD1, 6 bases. This CDR3 comprises 13 residues. Trimming pared 5 bases from V and 6 bases from J, leaving 10 bases between. Germline V gives CDR1 SGHTA, CDR2 FQGNSA. The CDR3 here is CASSEYRAGELFF. The CDR3 nucleotides read TGTGCCAGCAGCGAGTACAGGGCCGGGGAGCTGTTTTTT.